This T cell receptor beta chain was found in a study of blood T cell repertoires in COVID-19. Turning to the study itself: Samples of COVID-19 (acute and convalescent) were obtained from the United States, Italy and Spain. PBMCs, B-cell-depleted T cells, or T cells provided the cDNA or gDNA that made up the material.

On this clone: Other DNA sequences in this sample translate to the same CDR3.

Trimming shortened V by 0 bases and J by 7 bases, and 13 bases separated the two germline ends. CDR1 LNHNV and CDR2 YYDKDF come from the germline V gene (reference sequence). The CDR3 loop spans 15 amino acids. Per the study methods: Counts of nucleated cells, estimated from reference gene primer amplification, were obtained. TCRdb's copy holds only in-frame clones and misses some; the assay was immunoSEQ multiplex PCR. The V and J calls and the clone size are those of that table, but D and trimming were determined from the DNA. The data hold approximately 220,000 clones, with 80% to 90% observed a single time.

This rearrangement joins TRBV15 to TRBJ2-1, with a weak D call TRBD1 (6 bases). This TCR derives from a man aged 35 to 55 with acute or convalescent COVID-19. The sample taken for sequencing was peripheral blood. This CDR3 reads CATSRDLNRANEQFF. In DNA, the CDR3 is TGTGCCACCAGCAGAGATTTAAACAGGGCTAATGAGCAGTTCTTC.